Below are 32 T cell receptor beta chains sequenced from a single sample in a study of cytomegalovirus exposure and HLA in healthy donors. Researchers ran the PCR with 60 Vbeta and 13 Jbeta primers. Produced via immunoSEQ multiplex PCR; TCRdb's table is partial and in-frame only. The table has roughly 180,000 clones, 84% seen once. The sequenced material came from PBMCs. These TCRs come from a girl under 18 in good health and CMV-seropositive.

This chain links TRBV9 with TRBJ1-5, with D possibly matching TRBD1 (5 bases). The V and J ends lost 4 bases and 0 bases respectively, with 17 bases between them. Germline CDR1 and CDR2: SGDLS and YYNGEE. The CDR3 covers 17 residues. CDR3 in DNA: TGTGCCAGCAGCTGTAGGGGAACACAATATAGCAATCAGCCCCAGCATTTT. Translating it yields CASSCRGTQYSNQPQHF.

The V and J genes are TRBV11-2 and TRBJ1-1, with D possibly matching TRBD1 (5 bases). The CDR3 has 14 residues. Germline V lookup: CDR1 SGHAT, CDR2 FQNNGV. The V end was cut by 4 bases, the J end by 5 bases, with 14 bases between. The CDR3 DNA is TGTGCCAGCAGCTACACCGGGGGGGGAACTGAAGCTTTCTTT. Its translation: CASSYTGGGTEAFF.

V and J are TRBV5-5 and TRBJ1-4, with 10 bases aligning to TRBD1. Germline V CDR1 and CDR2: SGHKS, YYEKEE (reference sequence). This CDR3 region has 16 residues. V gave up 4 bases and J gave up 6 bases; unmatched junction bases: 9. The CDR3: CASSRQGASKDEKLFF. The CDR3 DNA reads TGTGCCAGCAGCCGACAGGGGGCCAGCAAAGATGAAAAACTGTTTTTT.

In its sample, this clone was seen a few times. The chain recombines TRBV29-1 with TRBJ2-5, with D possibly TRBD1 on 6 matching bases. The V gene lost 7 bases and the J gene lost 5 bases, with 17 bases spanning the gap. The CDR3 is made up of 13 amino acids. Germline values: CDR1 SQVTM, CDR2 ANQGSEA. DNA for the CDR3: TGCAGCGCAATACTACAGGGTTGGGAGACCCAGTACTTC. The encoded protein is CSAILQGWETQYF. Full variable domain (rest looked up from reference TRBV29-1 and TRBJ2-5): SAVISQKPSRDICQRGTSLTIQCQVDSQVTMMFWYRQQPGQSLTLIATANQGSEATYESGFVIDKFPISRPNLTFSTLTVSNMSPEDSSIYLCSAILQGWETQYFGPGTRLLVL.

CDR3 DNA sequence: TGTGCCAGAGAGAGGGACAGGGGGTTGGCTGAGCAGTTCTTC. It encodes CARERDRGLAEQFF. This chain uses TRBV2 with TRBJ2-1, with 11 bases that match TRBD1. This CDR3 has 14 amino acids. Per germline, CDR1 SNHLY and CDR2 FYNNEI. J was trimmed by 9 bases and V by 9 bases; bases with no gene match: 10.

CDR3 protein: CASSPPSGITTTNEKLFF. CDR3 in DNA: TGTGCCAGCTCACCACCGTCAGGGATTACAACAACTAATGAAAAACTGTTTTTT. The V and J genes are TRBV18 and TRBJ1-4, with D possibly TRBD1 on 5 matching bases. V was cut by 0 bases and J by 0 bases, with 14 bases left in between. CDR1 is KGHSH and CDR2 is LQKENI in the germline V gene. The CDR3 length is 18 residues.

The V and J genes are TRBV2 and TRBJ1-1; 7 nucleotides agree with TRBD1. Trimming took 5 bases from V and 5 from J; bases not matched to a gene: 8. The CDR3 spans 14 residues. Germline CDR1 SNHLY, CDR2 FYNNEI. The CDR3, as DNA: TGTGCCAGCAGTATCGGACAGGTAGGGACTGAAGCTTTCTTT. It encodes CASSIGQVGTEAFF.

The V call is TRBV28, the J call TRBJ1-2; possibly TRBD1 for D (5 bases). The CDR3 is 15 amino acids. Trimming pared 3 bases from V and 0 bases from J, leaving 11 bases between. Germline V gene data show CDR1 as MDHEN and CDR2 as SYDVKM. The CDR3 region has the DNA TGTGCCAGCAGTTTTCTTCAGGGAACTAACTATGGCTACACCTTC. Amino acids: CASSFLQGTNYGYTF.

Only one count was recorded for this clone. The rearrangement joins TRBV2 to TRBJ1-5, with TRBD1 identical over 11 bases. The CDR3 sequence is 17 residues long. V trimming: 0 bases; J trimming: 4 bases; junction bases outside the gene matches: 5. Germline CDR1 reads SNHLY; CDR2 reads FYNNEI. The CDR3 nucleotides read TGTGCCAGCAGTGAAGCGGCCGGGACAGGGGGAAATCAGCCCCAGCATTTT. It is translated as CASSEAAGTGGNQPQHF.

This chain joins TRBV14 and TRBJ1-3; no clear D. Trimming removed 0 bases at V and 0 bases at J, with 6 bases between. Germline values: CDR1 SGHDN, CDR2 FVKESK. CDR3 length: 15 amino acids. The CDR3 region is CASSQDRYSGNTIYF. The CDR3 coding sequence is TGTGCCAGCAGCCAAGATCGGTACTCTGGAAACACCATATATTTT. The variable domain in full, completed from reference TRBV14 and TRBJ1-3, reads EAGVTQFPSHSVIEKGQTVTLRCDPISGHDNLYWYRRVMGKEIKFLLHFVKESKQDESGMPNNRFLAERTGGTYSTLKVQPAELEDSGVYFCASSQDRYSGNTIYFGEGSWLTVV.

The J gene is TRBJ1-2, the V gene TRBV5-1; D not certain. Trimming removed 4 bases from V and 0 bases from J, with 13 bases in between. The CDR3 totals 15 residues. Germline CDR1 and CDR2: SGHRS and YFSETQ. The CDR3 bases are TGCGCCAGCAGCCTGGGCGGTACGGCTAACTATGGCTACACCTTC. This encodes CASSLGGTANYGYTF.

This clone appeared a single time. The chain has TRBV25-1 and TRBJ1-4; perhaps TRBD1 as D (6 bases). The V end was cut by 3 bases, the J end by 8 bases, with 13 bases between. CDR1 is MGHDK, CDR2 SYGVNS, per germline. This CDR3 is built from 14 residues. CDR3 nucleotides: TGTGCCAGCAGTGAGGACAGAAAAGGGGAAAAACTGTTTTTT. Translating it yields CASSEDRKGEKLFF.

Turning to this clone: Other DNA sequences from this sample encode an identical CDR3 as well. CDR3 sequence: CASSFRGTEAFF. In nucleotides, the CDR3 is TGCGCCAGCAGCTTTAGGGGGACTGAAGCTTTCTTT. This rearrangement joins TRBV5-1 to TRBJ1-1, with a tentative D call TRBD1 (6 bases). This CDR3 is built from 12 residues. V was trimmed by 2 bases and J by 5 bases, leaving 7 bases between them. Germline CDR1 SGHRS, CDR2 YFSETQ.

The chain carries TRBV7-8 and TRBJ1-2; no clear D gene. Trimming removed 5 bases from V and 5 bases from J, with 12 bases in between. This CDR3 region has 13 residues. The germline gives CDR1 SGHVS, CDR2 FQNEAQ. The DNA for the CDR3 is TGTGCCAGCAGCAGTCCTGGAGGATATGGCTACACCTTC. Protein sequence: CASSSPGGYGYTF.

The V call is TRBV10-1, the J call TRBJ2-7; D unclear. The CDR3 spans 14 residues. Between the trimmed V and J ends, which lost 2 bases and 2 bases, there was a span of 10 bases. CDR1 is WNHNN, CDR2 SYGVQD, per germline (reference sequence). CDR3 sequence: CASSENLAPYEQYF. The CDR3 DNA reads TGCGCCAGCAGTGAGAACCTGGCCCCCTACGAGCAGTACTTC.

This chain links TRBV4-1 with TRBJ1-2, with TRBD1 matching 8 bases. This CDR3 has 13 residues. Germline CDR1 reads MGHRA; CDR2 reads YSYEKL. V was pared by 4 bases and J by 6 bases, with 4 bases of the junction left unmatched. CDR3 nucleotide sequence: TGCGCCAGCAGCCCCCAGGGGGCCCATGGCTACACCTTC. It is translated as CASSPQGAHGYTF.

The chain employs TRBV5-1 and TRBJ1-2, with 8 positions matching TRBD1. Looked up from germline, CDR1 is SGHRS and CDR2 is YFSETQ. The CDR3 sequence is 16 residues long. The V gene end was trimmed by 0 bases and the J gene end by 0 bases; junction bases not matched to a gene: 4. CDR3 in amino acids: CASSLVGQGTNYGYTF. The CDR3 DNA reads TGCGCCAGCAGCTTGGTCGGACAGGGAACTAACTATGGCTACACCTTC.

The chain has TRBV10-3 and TRBJ2-2; perhaps TRBD2 as D (5 bases). V shed 6 bases and J shed 6 bases, with 11 bases lying between them. Germline CDR1 is ENHRY and CDR2 is SYGVKD. This CDR3 is built from 13 residues. CDR3 in DNA: TGTGCCATCAGCGTCGGGGATTCCGGGGAGCTGTTTTTT. This gives the protein CAISVGDSGELFF.

J is TRBJ2-1 and V is TRBV29-1, with D perhaps TRBD2 (6 bases). The CDR3 runs 12 residues. The V end lost 7 bases, the J end lost 9 bases, and 16 bases lay between the germline ends. Per the germline V gene, CDR1 is SQVTM and CDR2 is ANQGSEA. The CDR3 coding sequence is TGCAGCGCCGGGACTGGTCGATTTGAGCAGTTCTTC. As protein: CSAGTGRFEQFF.

As concerns this clone: Within the sample, other DNA sequences also encode this same CDR3. The chain joins TRBV19 to TRBJ1-2; 8 bases align to TRBD1. Germline V gene lookup returns CDR1 LNHDA and CDR2 SQIVND (reference sequence). The CDR3 is made up of 14 amino acids. J gave up 4 bases and V 3 bases, and 4 bases lay outside the gene matches. The CDR3 spells CASSISTGGYGYTF. The DNA for the CDR3 is TGTGCCAGTAGTATTAGTACAGGGGGCTATGGCTACACCTTC.

The genes are TRBV9 and TRBJ2-7; 8 bases agree with TRBD1. The CDR3 consists of 14 residues. The J segment lost 6 bases and the V segment lost 0 bases, leaving 5 bases of the junction unmatched. Germline V CDR1 and CDR2: SGDLS, YYNGEE. The CDR3 nucleotides read TGTGCCAGCAGCGTAGTTGGGACAGGCCCCGAGCAGTACTTC. The encoded protein is CASSVVGTGPEQYF.

The chain employs TRBV6-6 and TRBJ1-1, with TRBD1 matching 10 bases. Germline lookup yields CDR1 MNHNY and CDR2 SVGAGI (reference sequence). Trimming removed 2 bases from V and 5 bases from J; junction bases left unmatched: 8. The CDR3 runs 16 residues. CDR3 DNA: TGTGCCAGCAGTTACACACGACAGGGGGCAGGGACTGAAGCTTTCTTT. This encodes CASSYTRQGAGTEAFF.

V gene TRBV30 combines with J gene TRBJ2-7, with TRBD1 matching 8 bases. Germline CDR1 reads GTSNPN; CDR2 reads SVGIG (reference sequence). The ends lost 5 bases at V and 2 bases at J; junction bases unmatched: 2. The CDR3 is 12 amino acids. This CDR3 reads CAWGTGAYEQYF. CDR3 DNA sequence: TGTGCCTGGGGGACAGGCGCCTACGAGCAGTACTTC.

V and J are TRBV5-6 and TRBJ2-7; D is possibly TRBD1 (6 bases). Germline V gives CDR1 SGHDT, CDR2 YYEEEE. V dropped 2 bases and J dropped 3 bases, with 9 bases sitting between them. CDR3 length equals 13 residues. Here the CDR3 DNA reads TGTGCCAGCAGCTTCGGACAGATCTACGAGCAGTACTTC. Amino acid sequence: CASSFGQIYEQYF.

This chain links TRBV9 with TRBJ2-3; 10 bases are shared with TRBD2. V was clipped by 3 bases and J by 4 bases; unmatched bases: 5. CDR3 length: 15 residues. Germline V gene data show CDR1 as SGDLS and CDR2 as YYNGEE. This chain's CDR3 is CASSAAGGFADTQYF. The DNA for the CDR3 is TGTGCCAGCAGCGCAGCGGGGGGGTTCGCAGATACGCAGTATTTT.

In this sample, this clone turned up a few times. V and J are TRBV11-2 and TRBJ1-1, with TRBD1 as a possible D gene (5 bases). Germline V gene data show CDR1 as SGHAT and CDR2 as FQNNGV. V was clipped by 1 base and J by 8 bases, with 20 bases between them. The CDR3 loop spans 16 amino acids. This chain's CDR3 is CASSLGYGTTSDEAFF. CDR3 nucleotides: TGTGCCAGCAGCTTAGGTTACGGGACTACTTCTGACGAAGCTTTCTTT.

The rearrangement joins TRBV2 to TRBJ1-2; possibly TRBD1 for D (6 bases). Trimming took off 5 bases at V and 5 bases at J, with 18 bases between the two ends. The CDR3 totals 15 residues. From germline, CDR1 is SNHLY and CDR2 FYNNEI. CDR3 nucleotide sequence: TGTGCCAGCAGTTTAGGGGCACTAGGGGGTTATGGCTACACCTTC. Its translation is CASSLGALGGYGYTF. Filled out from reference TRBV2 and TRBJ1-2, the complete variable domain reads EPEVTQTPSHQVTQMGQEVILRCVPISNHLYFYWYRQILGQKVEFLVSFYNNEISEKSEIFDDQFSVERPDGSNFTLKIRSTKLEDSAMYFCASSLGALGGYGYTFGSGTRLTVV.

This chain uses TRBV2 with TRBJ1-2; D may be TRBD1 (6 bases). With 4 bases removed from V and 4 bases from J, the gap between germline ends came to 16 bases. Germline CDR1 SNHLY, CDR2 FYNNEI. This CDR3 contains 15 residues. The CDR3 reads CASSVSDSYFYGYTF. The CDR3 DNA sequence: TGTGCCAGCAGTGTCTCGGACAGTTATTTCTATGGCTACACCTTC.

The chain carries TRBV11-2 and TRBJ2-7; maybe TRBD2 (6 bases). V was shortened by 7 bases and J by 2 bases, with 21 bases between the two germline ends. CDR3 length: 16 residues. The germline gives CDR1 SGHAT, CDR2 FQNNGV. The CDR3 sequence: CASNLGGATDPYEQYF. CDR3 DNA sequence: TGTGCCAGCAACCTGGGGGGAGCGACCGACCCCTACGAGCAGTACTTC.

The J gene is TRBJ1-1, the V gene TRBV18; possibly TRBD1 for D (6 bases). V lost 4 bases and J 0 bases, leaving 15 bases between the germline ends. The germline V gene has CDR1 KGHSH and CDR2 LQKENI. This CDR3 has 16 residues. In DNA form, the CDR3 reads TGTGCCAGCTCACTGCGAGCAGGGGAATTGAACACTGAAGCTTTCTTT. The encoded protein is CASSLRAGELNTEAFF.

The chain combines TRBV21-1 with TRBJ2-7; the D call TRBD1 from the table was never checked on the DNA. TRBV21-1 is described as a pseudogene. The CDR3 spans 15 residues. The CDR3 loop is CASGQKKDRTYEQYF. The CDR3 DNA sequence: TGTGCCAGCGGGCAAAAGAAGGACAGAACCTACGAGCAGTACTTC.

The J gene is TRBJ1-6, the V gene TRBV6-4, with D unclear. The V and J ends lost 4 bases and 6 bases respectively, with 7 bases between them. The CDR3 covers 13 residues. The germline gives CDR1 MRHNA, CDR2 SNTAGT. The chain's CDR3 is CASSAGSNSPLHF. CDR3 bases: TGTGCCAGCAGTGCCGGGAGTAATTCACCCCTCCACTTT.